This T cell receptor (beta chain) originates from a study of T cell changes during pregnancy in multiple sclerosis. With V trimmed by 5 bases and J by 4 bases, 7 bases remained unmatched. The CDR3 length is 14 residues. CDR1 and CDR2 (germline): SGHRS, YFSETQ. Clones were read by immunoSEQ multiplex PCR, and TCRdb kept only the in-frame ones, dropping some. The sample includes roughly 90,000 clones, around 90% seen only once; the top ten take roughly 2%. This TCR came from a female donor in good health, enrolled as a control in a pregnancy study. The gene calls are TRBV5-1 and TRBJ1-2; 8 bases agree with TRBD1. Specimen: peripheral blood, collected in the first trimester of pregnancy. CDR3: CASSLGQGGYGYTF. The CDR3 DNA reads as TGCGCCAGCAGTCTCGGACAGGGCGGCTATGGCTACACCTTC.